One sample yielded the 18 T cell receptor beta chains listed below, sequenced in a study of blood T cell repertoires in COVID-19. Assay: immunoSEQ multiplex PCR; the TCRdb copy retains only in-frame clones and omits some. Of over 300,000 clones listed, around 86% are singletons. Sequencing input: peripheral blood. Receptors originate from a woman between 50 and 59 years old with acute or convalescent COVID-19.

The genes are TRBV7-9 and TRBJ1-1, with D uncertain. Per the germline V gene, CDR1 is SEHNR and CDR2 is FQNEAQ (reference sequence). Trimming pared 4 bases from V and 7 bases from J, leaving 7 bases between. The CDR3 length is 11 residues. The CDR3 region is CASSSGLEAFF. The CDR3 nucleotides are TGTGCCAGCAGCTCAGGACTTGAAGCTTTCTTT. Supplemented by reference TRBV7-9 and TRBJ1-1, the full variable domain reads DTGVSQNPRHKITKRGQNVTFRCDPISEHNRLYWYRQTLGQGPEFLTYFQNEAQLEKSRLLSDRFSAERPKGSFSTLEIQRTEQGDSAMYLCASSSGLEAFFGQGTRLTVV.

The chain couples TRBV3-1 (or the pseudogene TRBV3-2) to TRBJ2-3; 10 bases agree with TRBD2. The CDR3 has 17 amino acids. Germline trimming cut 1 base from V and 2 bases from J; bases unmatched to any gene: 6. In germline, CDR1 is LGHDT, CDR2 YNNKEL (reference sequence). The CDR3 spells CASSQVSGRAVTDTQYF. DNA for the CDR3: TGTGCCAGCAGCCAAGTGAGCGGGAGGGCCGTCACAGATACGCAGTATTTT.

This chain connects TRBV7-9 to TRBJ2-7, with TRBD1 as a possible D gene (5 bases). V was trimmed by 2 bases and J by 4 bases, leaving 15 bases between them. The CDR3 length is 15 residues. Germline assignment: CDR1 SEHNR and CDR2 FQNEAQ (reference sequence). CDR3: CASSLSRGAYYEQYF. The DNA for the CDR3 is TGTGCCAGCAGCTTATCAAGGGGCGCCTATTACGAGCAGTACTTC. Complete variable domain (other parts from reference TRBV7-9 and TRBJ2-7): DTGVSQNPRHKITKRGQNVTFRCDPISEHNRLYWYRQTLGQGPEFLTYFQNEAQLEKSRLLSDRFSAERPKGSFSTLEIQRTEQGDSAMYLCASSLSRGAYYEQYFGPGTRLTVT.

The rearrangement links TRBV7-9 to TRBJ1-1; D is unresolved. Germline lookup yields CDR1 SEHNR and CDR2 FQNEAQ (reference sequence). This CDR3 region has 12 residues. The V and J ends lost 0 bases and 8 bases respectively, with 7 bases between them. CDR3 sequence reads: CASSLAFSEAFF. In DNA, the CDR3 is TGTGCCAGCAGCTTAGCGTTCTCCGAAGCTTTCTTT.

The CDR3 reads CASSWTNYATGTNEKLFF. For the CDR3, the DNA is TGTGCCAGCAGTTGGACTAACTACGCAACGGGCACTAATGAAAAACTGTTTTTT. The J gene is TRBJ1-4, the V gene TRBV27; D is unclear. Trimming cost V 4 bases and J 2 bases, with 20 bases left between them. The germline V gene encodes CDR1 MNHEY and CDR2 SMNVEV (reference sequence). CDR3 size: 18 residues.

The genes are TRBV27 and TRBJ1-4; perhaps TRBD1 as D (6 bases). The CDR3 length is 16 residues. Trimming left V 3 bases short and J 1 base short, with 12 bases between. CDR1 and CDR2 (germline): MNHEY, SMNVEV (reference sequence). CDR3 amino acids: CASSFGRGITNEKLFF. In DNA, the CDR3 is TGTGCCAGCAGTTTCGGCAGGGGCATAACTAATGAAAAACTGTTTTTT.

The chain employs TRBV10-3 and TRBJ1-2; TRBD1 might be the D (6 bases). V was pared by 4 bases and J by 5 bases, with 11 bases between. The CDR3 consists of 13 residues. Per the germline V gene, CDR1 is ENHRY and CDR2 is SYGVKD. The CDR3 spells CAISGTAGYGYTF. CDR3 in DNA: TGTGCCATCAGTGGGACAGCCGGATATGGCTACACCTTC.

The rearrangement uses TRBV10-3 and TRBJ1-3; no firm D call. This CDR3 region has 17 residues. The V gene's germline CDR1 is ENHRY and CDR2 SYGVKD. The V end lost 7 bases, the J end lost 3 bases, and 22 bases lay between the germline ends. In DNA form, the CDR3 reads TGTGCCATCAAAGTCTTAGTAGGCCAGGAGGGTGGAAACACCATATATTTT. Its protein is CAIKVLVGQEGGNTIYF.

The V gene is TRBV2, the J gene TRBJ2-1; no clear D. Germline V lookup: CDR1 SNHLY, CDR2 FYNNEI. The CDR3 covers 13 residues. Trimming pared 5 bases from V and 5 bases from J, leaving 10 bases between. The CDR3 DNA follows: TGTGCCAGCAGTCGTGACATCAACAATGAGCAGTTCTTC. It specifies CASSRDINNEQFF.

The CDR3 loop reads CASSLSLDNEQFF. CDR3 nucleotides: TGTGCCAGCAGCCTATCACTAGATAATGAGCAGTTCTTC. This sequence joins TRBV7-3 and TRBJ2-1; weak D call: TRBD2 (5 bases). Germline V gene sequence: CDR1 SGHTA, CDR2 FQGTGA. V lost 5 bases and J lost 7, with 12 bases in between. The CDR3 sequence is 13 residues long. The full variable domain, rest sourced from reference TRBV7-3 and TRBJ2-1, is GAGVSQTPSNKVTEKGKYVELRCDPISGHTALYWYRQSLGQGPEFLIYFQGTGAADDSGLPNDRFFAVRPEGSVSTLKIQRTERGDSAVYLCASSLSLDNEQFFGPGTRLTVL.

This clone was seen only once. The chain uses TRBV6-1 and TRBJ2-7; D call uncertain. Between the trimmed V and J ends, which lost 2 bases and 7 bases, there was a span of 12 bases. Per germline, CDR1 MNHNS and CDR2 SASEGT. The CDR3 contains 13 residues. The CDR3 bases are TGTGCCAGCAGTGAAAACCGGTTTTGGGAGCAGTACTTC. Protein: CASSENRFWEQYF.

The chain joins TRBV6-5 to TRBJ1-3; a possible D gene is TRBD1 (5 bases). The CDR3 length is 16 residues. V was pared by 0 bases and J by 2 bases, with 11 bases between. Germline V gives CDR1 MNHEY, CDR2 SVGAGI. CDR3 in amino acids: CASSYSTALTGNTIYF. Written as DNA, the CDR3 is TGTGCCAGCAGTTACTCGACAGCCCTTACTGGAAACACCATATATTTT.

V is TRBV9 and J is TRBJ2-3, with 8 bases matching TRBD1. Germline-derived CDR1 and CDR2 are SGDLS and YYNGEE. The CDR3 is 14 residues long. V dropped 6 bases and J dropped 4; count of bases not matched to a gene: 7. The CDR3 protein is CASNPGQAADTQYF. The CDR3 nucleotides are TGTGCCAGCAATCCGGGACAGGCCGCAGATACGCAGTATTTT.

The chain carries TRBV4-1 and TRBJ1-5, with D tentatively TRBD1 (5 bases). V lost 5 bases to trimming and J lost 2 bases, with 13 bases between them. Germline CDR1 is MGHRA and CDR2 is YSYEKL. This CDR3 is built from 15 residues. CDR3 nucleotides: TGCGCCAGCAGCTTTAACGCGGGGGGCAATCAGCCCCAGCATTTT. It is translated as CASSFNAGGNQPQHF.

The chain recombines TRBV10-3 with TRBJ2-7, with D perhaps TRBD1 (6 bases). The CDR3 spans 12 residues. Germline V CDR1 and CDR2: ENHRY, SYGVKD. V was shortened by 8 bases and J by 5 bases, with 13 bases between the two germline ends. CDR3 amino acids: CAIGQGSHEQYF. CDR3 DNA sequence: TGTGCCATCGGGCAGGGGAGCCACGAGCAGTACTTC.

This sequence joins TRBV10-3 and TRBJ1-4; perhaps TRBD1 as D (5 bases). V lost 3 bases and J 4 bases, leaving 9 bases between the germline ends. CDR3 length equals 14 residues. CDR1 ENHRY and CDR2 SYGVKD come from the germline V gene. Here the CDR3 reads CAISETGLNEKLFF. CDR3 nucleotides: TGTGCCATCAGTGAAACAGGCCTTAATGAAAAACTGTTTTTT.

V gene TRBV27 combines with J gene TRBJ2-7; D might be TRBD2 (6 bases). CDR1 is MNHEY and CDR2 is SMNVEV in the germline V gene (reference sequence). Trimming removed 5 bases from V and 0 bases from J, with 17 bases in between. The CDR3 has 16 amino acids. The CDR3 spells CASSPLAALSSYEQYF. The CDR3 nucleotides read TGTGCCAGCAGTCCCTTAGCGGCTCTAAGCTCCTACGAGCAGTACTTC.

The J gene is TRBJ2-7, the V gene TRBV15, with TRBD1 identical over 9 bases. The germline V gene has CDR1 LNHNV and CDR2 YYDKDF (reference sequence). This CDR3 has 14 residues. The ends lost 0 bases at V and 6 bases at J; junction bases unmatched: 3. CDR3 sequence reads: CATSRDWTGAEQYF. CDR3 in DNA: TGTGCCACCAGCAGAGACTGGACAGGGGCCGAGCAGTACTTC. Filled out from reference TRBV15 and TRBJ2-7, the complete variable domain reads DAMVIQNPRYQVTQFGKPVTLSCSQTLNHNVMYWYQQKSSQAPKLLFHYYDKDFNNEADTPDNFQSRRPNTSFCFLDIRSPGLGDTAMYLCATSRDWTGAEQYFGPGTRLTVT.